This entry lists 9 T cell receptor beta chains sequenced from one sample in a study of tumor-infiltrating lymphocytes in primary liver carcinoma. Researchers generated TCR beta cDNA from 500 to 600 ng of total RNA, relying on a constant-region primer. Employing slightly modified ARM-PCR, three nested multiplex PCR rounds were run, and these gave rise to the TCR beta libraries. The first two PCR rounds, approximately 10 cycles each, used TRBV1-TRBV30 forward primers and a C-beta reverse primer. Each CDR3 protein is one row after TCRdb ran MiXCR on the multiplex PCR reads. Here the sample spans fewer than 350,000 distinct CDR3 sequences, about 60% being singletons. Unsorted whole blood yielded blood RNA, and germline DNA was extracted as well. The sequencing sample was made of peripheral blood. The receptors come from a man aged 35 to 55 with primary liver carcinoma and hepatitis B virus infection.

The genes are TRBV4-2 and TRBJ2-7, with 7 bases matching TRBD2. Germline V gene sequence: CDR1 LGHNA, CDR2 YNFKEQ. This CDR3 has 17 residues. J gave up 3 bases and V 2 bases, and 13 bases lay outside the gene matches. The CDR3: CASSQWQVGGLNYEQYF. DNA of the CDR3: TGTGCCAGCAGCCAATGGCAGGTGGGAGGGCTTAACTACGAGCAGTACTTC.

This clonotype has a count of ten or more. The chain combines TRBV6-1 with TRBJ2-3; a weak D match, TRBD1 (6 bases). The CDR3 loop spans 14 amino acids. Germline CDR1 is MNHNS and CDR2 is SASEGT. V gave up 5 bases and J gave up 4 bases, with 13 bases separating them. CDR3: CASSFSRGADTQYF. In nucleotides, the CDR3 is TGTGCCAGCAGTTTTTCCAGGGGTGCAGATACGCAGTATTTT.

Notes on this clonotype: A single base separates this from a much larger clone, so it may be a read error. The genes are TRBV4-3 and TRBJ2-1; D remains unclear. CDR1 and CDR2 from the germline V gene are LGHNA and YSLEER. This CDR3 contains 15 residues. CDR3 residues: CASSQESLPRDERFF. The CDR3 DNA sequence: TGCGCCAGCAGCCAAGAGTCACTCCCTAGGGATGAGCGGTTCTTC.

As for this clonotype: At one of its ends the junction is not consistent with the germline gene, which may arise from a read error. V gene TRBV11-1 combines with J gene TRBJ2-1; D gene unclear. The CDR3 has 14 residues. Per germline, CDR1 SGHAT and CDR2 FQDESV (reference sequence). DNA for the CDR3: TGTGCCAGTAGCCCATCAGCAGATTACATTGAGCGGTTCTTC. Its translation: CASSPSADYIERFF.

To note about this clonotype: At one boundary the junction diverges from the germline segment, which might be a read error. The V and J genes are TRBV11-2 and TRBJ2-3, with D possibly matching TRBD2 (5 bases). The CDR3 is 14 residues long. Germline CDR1 SGHAT, CDR2 FQNNGV. The CDR3 loop reads CACSLRRGSGTQYF. The CDR3 DNA reads TGTGCCTGCAGCTTAAGGAGAGGGTCAGGTACGCAGTATTTT. Combining the CDR3 with reference TRBV11-2 and TRBJ2-3 gives the whole variable domain EAGVAQSPRYKIIEKRQSVAFWCNPISGHATLYWYQQILGQGPKLLIQFQNNGVVDDSQLPKDRFSAERLKGVDSTLKIQPAKLEDSAVYLCACSLRRGSGTQYFGPGTRLTVL.

The rearrangement joins TRBV7-8 to TRBJ2-7; 9 nucleotides match TRBD1. V gave up 4 bases and J gave up 5 bases; unmatched junction bases: 9. CDR3 length: 15 amino acids. CDR1 is SGHVS, CDR2 FQNEAQ, per germline. The CDR3 DNA follows: TGTGCCAGCAGCTGGATGGGACAGGGTCCCCACGAGCAGTACTTC. It translates to CASSWMGQGPHEQYF.

The J gene is TRBJ2-1, the V gene TRBV11-2, with 10 bases lining up with TRBD1. Looked up from germline, CDR1 is SGHAT and CDR2 is FQNNGV. CDR3 length equals 15 residues. J lost 9 bases, V lost 2 bases, and 7 bases had no gene match. The CDR3 protein is CASSLKHGQGGEQFF. The CDR3, as DNA: TGTGCCAGCAGCTTAAAGCATGGACAGGGGGGTGAGCAGTTCTTC.

In this sample, this clonotype turned up once. This sequence joins TRBV11-2 and TRBJ2-2, with TRBD1 as a possible D gene (5 bases). This CDR3 is 14 amino acids long. Germline CDR1 reads SGHAT; CDR2 reads FQNNGV. CDR3 bases: TGTGTCAGTAGCTTAACAGGAGCTACCGGGGAGCTGTTTTTT. Translation gives CVSSLTGATGELFF.

This clonotype was picked up many times. The chain couples TRBV6-1 to TRBJ2-7; D possibly corresponds to TRBD2 (5 bases). CDR1 and CDR2 from the germline V gene are MNHNS and SASEGT. V gave up 4 bases and J gave up 4 bases, with 17 bases separating them. The CDR3 sequence is 15 residues long. This chain's CDR3 is CASSVSPTGNYEQYF. The CDR3, as DNA: TGTGCCAGCAGTGTTTCCCCGACGGGGAATTACGAGCAGTACTTC.